The sequence of this T cell receptor (beta chain) was determined in a study of read filtering for tumor transcriptome and immune sequencing. In the study overall: Per sample, TCR-region reads ranged about 4 to 10.27 million by IR-seq, roughly 75 to 1,400 by RNA-seq.

The library was built from 400 ng RNA with molecular barcoded adaptors for alpha/delta and beta/gamma chains. TCRdb fed the reads into MiXCR, producing one record per CDR3 protein. The sample has fewer than 50,000 distinct CDR3 sequences, 10% to 15% seen once. The CDR3 runs 13 residues. CDR1 SQVTM and CDR2 ANQGSEA come from the germline V gene. Trimming stripped 4 bases from V and 2 bases from J, with 9 bases between. In this sample, this clonotype turned up a few times. The specimen sequenced was a population of CD138-negative cells sorted from bone marrow. The chain couples TRBV29-1 to TRBJ1-5; D not resolved. The sequence came from a donor older than 35 with multiple myeloma. CDR3 loop: CSVVGAGNQPQHF. The CDR3 bases are TGCAGCGTTGTCGGCGCGGGCAATCAGCCCCAGCATTTT.